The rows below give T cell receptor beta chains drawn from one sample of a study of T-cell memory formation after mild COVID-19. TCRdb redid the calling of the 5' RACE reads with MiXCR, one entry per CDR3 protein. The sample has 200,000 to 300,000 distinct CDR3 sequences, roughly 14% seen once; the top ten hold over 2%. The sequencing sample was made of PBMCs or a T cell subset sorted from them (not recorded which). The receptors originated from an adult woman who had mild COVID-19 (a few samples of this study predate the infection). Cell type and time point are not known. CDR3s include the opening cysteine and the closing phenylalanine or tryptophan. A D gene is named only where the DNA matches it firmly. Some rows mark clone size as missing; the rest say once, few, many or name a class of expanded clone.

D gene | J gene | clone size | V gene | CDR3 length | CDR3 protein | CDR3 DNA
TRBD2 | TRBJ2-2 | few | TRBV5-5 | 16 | CASSPAGGLASGELFF | TGTGCCAGCAGCCCCGCCGGGGGACTAGCGTCCGGGGAGCTGTTTTTT
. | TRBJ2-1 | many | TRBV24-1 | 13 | CATSDLGYNEQFF | TGTGCCACCAGTGATTTAGGGTACAATGAGCAGTTCTTC
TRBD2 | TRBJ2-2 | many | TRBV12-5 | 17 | CASGSIGAGVETGELFF | TGTGCTAGTGGTTCAATTGGAGCGGGAGTCGAGACCGGGGAGCTGTTTTTT
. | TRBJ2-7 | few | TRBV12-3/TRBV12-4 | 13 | CASTWTGGYEQYF | TGTGCCAGCACCTGGACTGGGGGTTACGAGCAGTACTTC
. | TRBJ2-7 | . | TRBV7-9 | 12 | CASRRGTYEQYF | TGTGCCAGTCGGAGGGGGACCTACGAGCAGTACTTC
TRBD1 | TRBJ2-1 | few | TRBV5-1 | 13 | CASSPGQVNEQFF | TGCGCCAGCAGCCCCGGACAGGTCAATGAGCAGTTCTTC
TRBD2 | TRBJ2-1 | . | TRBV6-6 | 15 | CASSPTGGIRNEQFF | TGTGCCAGCAGTCCGACGGGGGGGATTCGGAATGAGCAGTTCTTC
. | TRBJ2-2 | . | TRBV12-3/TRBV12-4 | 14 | CASSLSSMGGELFF | TGTGCCAGCAGTTTAAGTTCCATGGGCGGGGAGCTGTTTTTT
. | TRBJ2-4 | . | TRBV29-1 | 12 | CSVVSERHIQYF | TGCAGCGTTGTTTCGGAAAGGCACATTCAGTACTTC
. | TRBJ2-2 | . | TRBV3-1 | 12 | CASSQLHGELFF | TGTGCCAGCAGCCAACTGCACGGGGAGCTGTTTTTT
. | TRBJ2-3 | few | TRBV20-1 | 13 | CSASGGPTDTQYF | TGCAGTGCTAGCGGGGGACCCACAGATACGCAGTATTTT
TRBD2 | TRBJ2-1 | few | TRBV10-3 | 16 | CAISPWAGETNNEQFF | TGTGCCATCAGCCCTTGGGCGGGAGAAACCAACAATGAGCAGTTCTTC
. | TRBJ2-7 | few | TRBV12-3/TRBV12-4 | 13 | CASSSLSTYEQYF | TGTGCCAGCAGTTCCCTCTCTACCTACGAGCAGTACTTC
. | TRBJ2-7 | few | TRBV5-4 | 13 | CASSPALAYEQYF | TGTGCCAGCAGCCCGGCCCTAGCCTACGAGCAGTACTTC
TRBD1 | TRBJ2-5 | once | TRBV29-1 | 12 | CSVTTGAETQYF | TGCAGCGTAACTACAGGGGCAGAGACCCAGTACTTC
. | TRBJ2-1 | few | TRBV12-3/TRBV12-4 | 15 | CASSFSSLSYNEQFF | TGTGCCAGCAGTTTTTCCTCCCTCTCCTACAATGAGCAGTTCTTC
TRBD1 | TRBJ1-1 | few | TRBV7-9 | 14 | CASSYDRVVTEAFF | TGTGCCAGCAGTTACGACAGGGTAGTGACTGAAGCTTTCTTT
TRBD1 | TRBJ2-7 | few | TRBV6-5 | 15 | CASNPGTGGSYEQYF | TGTGCCAGTAATCCCGGGACAGGGGGCTCCTACGAGCAGTACTTC
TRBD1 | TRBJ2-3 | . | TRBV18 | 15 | CASSQNRGPTDTQYF | TGTGCCAGCTCACAAAACAGGGGTCCCACAGATACGCAGTATTTT
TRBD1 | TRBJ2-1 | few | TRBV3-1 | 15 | CASSQRGQGRNEQFF | TGTGCCAGCAGCCAAAGGGGACAGGGGCGAAATGAGCAGTTCTTC
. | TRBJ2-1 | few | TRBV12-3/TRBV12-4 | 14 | CASSLGSPYNEQFF | TGTGCCAGCAGTTTGGGCAGCCCCTACAATGAGCAGTTCTTC
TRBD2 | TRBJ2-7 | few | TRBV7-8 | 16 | CASSSMGGWQFYEQYF | TGTGCCAGCAGCTCGATGGGGGGGTGGCAGTTCTACGAGCAGTACTTC
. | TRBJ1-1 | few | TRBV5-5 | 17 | CASSLEGLWQKGPEAFF | TGTGCCAGCAGCTTGGAGGGGCTGTGGCAGAAGGGTCCTGAAGCTTTCTTT
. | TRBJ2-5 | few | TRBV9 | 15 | CASSVAWINQETQYF | TGTGCCAGCAGCGTAGCTTGGATCAACCAAGAGACCCAGTACTTC
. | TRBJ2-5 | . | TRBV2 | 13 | CASSELEGQTQYF | TGTGCCAGCAGTGAACTGGAGGGACAGACCCAGTACTTC
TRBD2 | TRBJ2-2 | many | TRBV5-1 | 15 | CASRPSGADTGELFF | TGCGCCAGCAGACCGAGCGGGGCTGACACCGGGGAGCTGTTTTTT
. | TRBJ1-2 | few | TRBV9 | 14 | CASTPTGISYGYTF | TGTGCCAGCACCCCGACGGGGATCAGCTATGGCTACACCTTC
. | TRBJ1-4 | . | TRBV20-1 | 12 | CSASRQNEKLFF | TGCAGTGCTAGTCGTCAAAATGAAAAACTGTTTTTT
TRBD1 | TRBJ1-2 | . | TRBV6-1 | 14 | CASSIGTDPYGYTF | TGTGCCAGCAGTATTGGGACAGATCCGTATGGCTACACCTTC
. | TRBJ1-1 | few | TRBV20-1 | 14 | CSARMPFMNTEAFF | TGCAGTGCTAGAATGCCGTTCATGAACACTGAAGCTTTCTTT
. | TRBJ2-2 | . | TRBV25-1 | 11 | CASSDAGELFF | TGTGCCAGCAGTGATGCCGGGGAGCTGTTTTTT
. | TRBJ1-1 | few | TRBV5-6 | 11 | CASSNGLKAFF | TGTGCCAGCAGCAATGGACTAAAAGCTTTCTTT
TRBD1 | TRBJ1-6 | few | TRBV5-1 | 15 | CASRKDRSDNSPLHF | TGCGCCAGCAGGAAGGACAGGTCCGATAATTCACCCCTCCACTTT
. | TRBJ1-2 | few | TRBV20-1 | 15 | CSARPPGRGNYGYTF | TGCAGTGCTAGACCCCCTGGAAGGGGGAACTATGGCTACACCTTC
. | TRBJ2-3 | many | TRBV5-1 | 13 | CASSLGSPDTQYF | TGCGCCAGCAGCCTGGGGTCCCCAGATACGCAGTATTTT
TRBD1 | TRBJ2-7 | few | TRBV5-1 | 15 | CASSPGGTGNYEQYF | TGCGCCAGCAGCCCTGGCGGGACAGGGAACTACGAGCAGTACTTC
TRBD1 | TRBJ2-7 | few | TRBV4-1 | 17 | CASSRWETGGPSYEQYF | TGCGCCAGCAGCCGGTGGGAGACAGGGGGGCCTAGCTACGAGCAGTACTTC
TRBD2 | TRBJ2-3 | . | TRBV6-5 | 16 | CASKHVAGGHTDTQYF | TGTGCCAGCAAACACGTAGCGGGAGGACACACAGATACGCAGTATTTT
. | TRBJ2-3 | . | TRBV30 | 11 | CAWSFLDTQYF | TGTGCCTGGAGTTTTCTGGATACGCAGTATTTT
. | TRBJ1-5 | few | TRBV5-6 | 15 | CASSLGVKGISPQHF | TGTGCCAGCAGCTTGGGGGTAAAGGGGATCAGCCCCCAGCATTTT
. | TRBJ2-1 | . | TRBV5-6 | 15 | CASSRQGWSYNEQFF | TGTGCCAGCAGCCGGCAGGGGTGGTCCTACAATGAGCAGTTCTTC
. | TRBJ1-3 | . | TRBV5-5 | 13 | CASSLYGSDTIYF | TGTGCCAGCAGCTTGTATGGGAGCGACACCATATATTTT
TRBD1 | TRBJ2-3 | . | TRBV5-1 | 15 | CASSLGQGAADTQYF | TGCGCCAGCAGCTTGGGACAGGGGGCCGCAGATACGCAGTATTTT
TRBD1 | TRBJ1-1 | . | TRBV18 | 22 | CASSRSVGTGGVAAVMNTEAFF | TGTGCCAGCTCACGTTCGGTGGGGACAGGGGGCGTCGCTGCCGTTATGAACACTGAAGCTTTCTTT
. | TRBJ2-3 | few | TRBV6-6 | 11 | CASSYRDTQYF | TGTGCCAGCAGTTACCGGGATACGCAGTATTTT
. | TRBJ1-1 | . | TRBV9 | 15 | CASSPHPTVNTEAFF | TGTGCCAGCAGCCCCCACCCTACAGTGAACACTGAAGCTTTCTTT
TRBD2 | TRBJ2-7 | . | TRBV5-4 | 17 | CASSGRTSGTQTYEQYF | TGTGCCAGCAGCGGGAGGACTAGCGGGACCCAAACATACGAGCAGTACTTC
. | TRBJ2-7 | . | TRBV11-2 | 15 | CASSLDWTGTDEQYF | TGTGCCAGCAGCTTAGACTGGACTGGGACCGACGAGCAGTACTTC
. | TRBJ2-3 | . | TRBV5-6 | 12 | CASSLGPIREYF | TGTGCCAGCAGCTTAGGTCCAATCAGGGAGTATTTT
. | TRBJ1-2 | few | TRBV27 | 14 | CASSLWGRDYGYTF | TGTGCCAGCAGTTTATGGGGACGGGACTATGGCTACACCTTC
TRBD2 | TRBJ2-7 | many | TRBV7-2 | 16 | CASSLVGLAGGPEQYF | TGTGCCAGCAGCTTAGTCGGGCTAGCGGGAGGGCCCGAGCAGTACTTC